This TCR beta chain was obtained from a study of shared clonotypes between healthy human individuals. Notes on this clone: Its target is unknown.

This was a deep-level run. TCRdb keeps only in-frame clones here, not all; method: immunoSEQ multiplex PCR. Of about 1.1 million clones in the sample, roughly 80% were seen once. The V and J ends lost 2 bases and 1 base respectively, with 11 bases between them. The germline gives CDR1 KGHSH, CDR2 LQKENI. The CDR3 consists of 15 residues. The CD4+ fraction was divided into a CD45RA+ naive subset and a CD45RA-negative memory subset. The study, taken as a whole, reports: Generally, estimated richness proved larger in naive subsets than it did in memory subsets.

This sequence originates from a young man in good health. Some clones in this sample may be carry-over from other donors' samples. V usage is TRBV18 and J usage is TRBJ1-1; D is unresolved. Sequencing was done on a sample of memory CD4+ T cells from PBMCs. Subset: CD45RA-negative fraction. The chain's CDR3 is CASSPMATENTEAFF. CDR3 nucleotide sequence: TGTGCCAGCTCACCAATGGCGACGGAGAACACTGAAGCTTTCTTT.